What follows are 6 T cell receptor beta chains derived from one specimen sequenced in a study of T cell responses to AZD1222 COVID-19 vaccine. Measured with immunoSEQ multiplex PCR; TCRdb has only the in-frame clones, and not every one. This table holds roughly 120,000 clones, 80% to 90% found once. The sequencing used peripheral blood, collected on day 0 of AZD1222 vaccination. The source is an adult in good health.

The sample holds one count of this clone. The chain has TRBV28 and TRBJ2-5; D not resolved. Germline values: CDR1 MDHEN, CDR2 SYDVKM. This CDR3 has 13 amino acids. The ends were cut back, 3 bases at V and 4 bases at J, with 9 bases in the middle. The CDR3 is CASSLSPLETQYF. The CDR3 coding sequence is TGTGCCAGCAGTTTGTCCCCATTAGAGACCCAGTACTTC.

This clone was observed once. The chain employs TRBV7-8 and TRBJ1-1, with D possibly TRBD1 on 5 matching bases. V lost 1 base and J lost 4, with 16 bases in between. This CDR3 spans 16 amino acids. Germline assignment: CDR1 SGHVS and CDR2 FQNEAQ. The CDR3 loop is CASSLETGTLGTEAFF. In DNA form, the CDR3 reads TGTGCCAGCAGCTTAGAGACCGGGACCTTGGGCACTGAAGCTTTCTTT.

The sample holds one count of this clone. The rearrangement links TRBV9 to TRBJ2-3; possible D gene TRBD2, 6 bases. Trimming cost V 5 bases and J 3 bases, with 16 bases left between them. Germline CDR1 is SGDLS and CDR2 is YYNGEE. There are 15 residues in the CDR3. CDR3 region: CASSRRSGRTDTQYF. CDR3 DNA sequence: TGTGCCAGCAGTCGTAGGTCGGGGAGGACAGATACGCAGTATTTT.

This clone was seen only a few times. The chain is built from TRBV28 and TRBJ1-2, with D uncertain. Between the trimmed V and J ends, which lost 6 bases and 4 bases, there was a span of 12 bases. The germline gives CDR1 MDHEN, CDR2 SYDVKM. CDR3 length equals 13 residues. CDR3 in amino acids: CASRNNYSYGYTF. In DNA form, the CDR3 reads TGTGCCAGCAGGAACAATTACAGCTATGGCTACACCTTC.

CDR3 sequence (DNA): TGTGCCAGCAGCGGATACGTCGTCTCCTACAATGAGCAGTTCTTC. It codes for CASSGYVVSYNEQFF. The chain carries TRBV7-8 and TRBJ2-1; D is undetermined. The CDR3 extends over 15 amino acids. Looked up from germline, CDR1 is SGHVS and CDR2 is FQNEAQ. V was pared by 5 bases and J by 0 bases, with 11 bases between. Based on the CDR3 plus reference TRBV7-8 and TRBJ2-1, the full variable domain is GAGVSQSPRYKVAKRGQDVALRCDPISGHVSLFWYQQALGQGPEFLTYFQNEAQLDKSGLPSDRFFAERPEGSVSTLKIQRTQQEDSAVYLCASSGYVVSYNEQFFGPGTRLTVL.

V and J are TRBV5-1 and TRBJ1-2; D unresolved. Germline V gene lookup returns CDR1 SGHRS and CDR2 YFSETQ. V shed 0 bases and J shed 7 bases, with 10 bases lying between them. The CDR3 is made up of 13 amino acids. The CDR3 here is CASSLAESGGYTF. The CDR3 bases are TGCGCCAGCAGCTTGGCGGAAAGCGGTGGCTACACCTTC.